These 6 T cell receptor beta chains originate from one sample sequenced in a study of blood T cell repertoires in COVID-19. The data were produced by immunoSEQ multiplex PCR, yet TCRdb's version contains in-frame clones alone and is incomplete. The sample yields about 430,000 clones, over 75% seen once. Material: PBMCs or T cells enriched from blood (not recorded which). Every receptor here comes from a young man who had recovered from COVID-19.

This chain links TRBV5-1 with TRBJ2-3; 12 bases are shared with TRBD2. This CDR3 comprises 18 residues. Per the germline V gene, CDR1 is SGHRS and CDR2 is YFSETQ. Unmatched junction bases numbered 7, after V lost 0 bases and J lost 2 bases. The CDR3 region is CASSLAATSGSTTDTQYF. The CDR3 nucleotides read TGCGCCAGCAGCTTGGCCGCGACTAGCGGGAGTACCACAGATACGCAGTATTTT.

This clone has only one observation. The V gene is TRBV20-1, the J gene TRBJ2-7, with D perhaps matching TRBD1 (6 bases). V was clipped by 8 bases and J by 9 bases, with 17 bases between them. CDR3 size: 11 residues. Per the germline V gene, CDR1 is DFQATT and CDR2 is SNEGSKA (reference sequence). CDR3 nucleotides: TGCAGTTCCATGGGACACGGAGGGCAGTACTTC. It translates to CSSMGHGGQYF.

J is TRBJ2-1 and V is TRBV12-5; maybe TRBD2 (6 bases). Germline-derived CDR1 and CDR2 are LGHNT and FRNRAP. The CDR3 sequence is 13 residues long. The V gene lost 5 bases and the J gene lost 10 bases, with 15 bases spanning the gap. CDR3 region: CASGPRGGREQFF. CDR3 DNA sequence: TGTGCTAGTGGTCCTCGTGGAGGGCGCGAGCAGTTCTTC. Together with reference TRBV12-5 and TRBJ2-1, the CDR3 gives the full variable domain: DARVTQTPRHKVTEMGQEVTMRCQPILGHNTVFWYRQTMMQGLELLAYFRNRAPLDDSGMPKDRFSAEMPDATLATLKIQPSEPRDSAVYFCASGPRGGREQFFGPGTRLTVL.

CDR3 region: CATSWWAGTDTQYF. CDR3 DNA: TGTGCCACCAGCTGGTGGGCAGGGACAGATACGCAGTATTTT. The rearrangement links TRBV15 to TRBJ2-3, with D possibly matching TRBD1 (5 bases). V was cut by 5 bases and J by 3 bases, with 12 bases left in between. CDR1 is LNHNV, CDR2 YYDKDF, per germline (reference sequence). The length of the CDR3 is 14 residues.

The chain links TRBV5-1 to TRBJ2-5; 16 bases match TRBD2. In germline, CDR1 is SGHRS, CDR2 YFSETQ. This CDR3 comprises 16 residues. J was trimmed by 2 bases and V by 5 bases; bases with no gene match: 3. The CDR3 DNA follows: TGCGCCAGCAGAATGGGACTAGCGGGAGGGCAAGAGACCCAGTACTTC. It yields the protein CASRMGLAGGQETQYF.

V gene TRBV7-2 combines with J gene TRBJ2-5, with 7 nucleotides matching TRBD2. Germline V gene lookup returns CDR1 SGHTA and CDR2 FQGNSA. The trim removed 5 bases at V and 3 bases at J, leaving 6 bases unmatched. The CDR3 runs to 14 residues. CDR3 DNA sequence: TGTGCCAGCAGCGCGGGACTATTAAAAGAGACCCAGTACTTC. It yields the protein CASSAGLLKETQYF.